One and the same sample provided the 5 T cell receptor beta chains below, sequenced in a study of T-cell memory formation after mild COVID-19. MiXCR, applied by TCRdb to the 5' RACE reads, yields one record per CDR3 protein. The sample lists around 90,000 distinct CDR3 sequences, 10% to 15% occurring once. Sequenced: PBMCs or a T cell subset sorted from them (not recorded which). These receptors all stem from an adult woman who had mild COVID-19 (a few samples of this study predate the infection). Cell type and time point are not known.

The V and J genes are TRBV24-1 and TRBJ2-1, with no clear D. The CDR3 sequence is 14 residues long. In germline, CDR1 is KGHDR, CDR2 SFDVKD. Trimming took off 5 bases at V and 5 bases at J, with 12 bases between the two ends. The CDR3 sequence: CATSALYMDNEQFF. The CDR3 nucleotides read TGTGCCACCAGTGCCCTATACATGGACAATGAGCAGTTCTTC.

This clonotype was observed a handful of times. The chain employs TRBV5-1 and TRBJ2-5, with D unclear. Germline V gene data show CDR1 as SGHRS and CDR2 as YFSETQ. The V end was cut by 0 bases, the J end by 2 bases, with 8 bases between. CDR3 length: 14 amino acids. CDR3 sequence: CASSLVDFQETQYF. The CDR3 DNA sequence: TGCGCCAGCAGCTTGGTTGACTTTCAAGAGACCCAGTACTTC. Combining the CDR3 with reference TRBV5-1 and TRBJ2-5 gives the whole variable domain KAGVTQTPRYLIKTRGQQVTLSCSPISGHRSVSWYQQTPGQGLQFLFEYFSETQRNKGNFPGRFSGRQFSNSRSEMNVSTLELGDSALYLCASSLVDFQETQYFGPGTRLLVL.

This clonotype was detected a few times. The J gene is TRBJ1-5, the V gene TRBV5-8; D is unclear. The germline V and J ends were trimmed by 9 bases and 2 bases, with 15 bases remaining between them. Looked up from germline, CDR1 is SGHTS and CDR2 is YDEGEE. The CDR3 spans 14 residues. The CDR3 here is CATVPDMGNQPQHF. CDR3 nucleotides: TGTGCCACAGTCCCGGATATGGGCAATCAGCCCCAGCATTTT. The full variable domain, in which reference TRBV5-8 and TRBJ1-5 provide the parts outside the CDR3, is EAGVTQSPTHLIKTRGQQATLRCSPISGHTSVYWYQQALGLGLQFLLWYDEGEERNRGNFPPRFSGRQFPNYSSELNVNALELEDSALYLCATVPDMGNQPQHFGDGTRLSIL.

This clonotype has only a few counts. V usage is TRBV7-3 and J usage is TRBJ2-1, with D perhaps being TRBD1 or TRBD2 (5 bases each). CDR1 is SGHTA and CDR2 is FQGTGA in the germline V gene. The length of the CDR3 is 14 residues. Trimming shortened V by 4 bases and J by 4 bases, and 11 bases separated the two germline ends. Written as DNA, the CDR3 is TGTGCCAGCAGCTATCAAGGGACGTACAATGAGCAGTTCTTC. It translates to CASSYQGTYNEQFF.

This chain links TRBV15 with TRBJ2-5, with 14 bases lining up with TRBD2. V was clipped by 3 bases and J by 5 bases; unmatched bases: 11. Germline V CDR1 and CDR2: LNHNV, YYDKDF (reference sequence). This CDR3 has 18 residues. The DNA for the CDR3 is TGTGCCACCAGCAGGGCACCGGGACTAGCGGGAGATGTTGAGACCCAGTACTTC. The encoded protein is CATSRAPGLAGDVETQYF. The full variable domain, completed using reference TRBV15 and TRBJ2-5, is DAMVIQNPRYQVTQFGKPVTLSCSQTLNHNVMYWYQQKSSQAPKLLFHYYDKDFNNEADTPDNFQSRRPNTSFCFLDIRSPGLGDTAMYLCATSRAPGLAGDVETQYFGPGTRLLVL.